These 9 T cell receptor beta chains were sequenced from one sample in a study of cytomegalovirus exposure and HLA in healthy donors. Vbeta (60) and Jbeta (13) primers were used in the PCR. The protocol was immunoSEQ multiplex PCR, while the TCRdb copy is restricted to in-frame clones and leaves out a portion. This sample has some 83,000 clones, with under 80% found just once. Sequenced sample: PBMCs. All receptors come from a man between 60 and 70 years old in good health and CMV-seronegative.

A few counts support this clone. The rearrangement uses TRBV5-1 and TRBJ2-3; TRBD2 agrees at 7 bases. There are 14 residues in the CDR3. Trimming cost V 0 bases and J 5 bases; bases outside gene matches: 3. In germline, CDR1 is SGHRS, CDR2 YFSETQ. CDR3 DNA: TGCGCCAGCAGCTTGGCCGGGGGGTTAGATACGCAGTATTTT. This encodes CASSLAGGLDTQYF.

This chain connects TRBV29-1 to TRBJ1-5; 7 bases fit TRBD1. Germline-derived CDR1 and CDR2 are SQVTM and ANQGSEA. CDR3 length equals 14 residues. J lost 2 bases, V lost 4 bases, and 5 bases had no gene match. DNA for the CDR3: TGCAGCGTTGTGGAGGGGGCTGGCAATCAGCCCCAGCATTTT. It is translated as CSVVEGAGNQPQHF.

The genes are TRBV5-1 and TRBJ2-7; TRBD1 is a possible D gene (5 bases). V lost 2 bases and J lost 6, with 12 bases in between. The CDR3 loop spans 13 amino acids. Per germline, CDR1 SGHRS and CDR2 YFSETQ. CDR3 amino acids: CASSFVQGGEQYF. The CDR3 DNA is TGCGCCAGCAGCTTCGTGCAGGGCGGCGAGCAGTACTTC.

J is TRBJ2-5 and V is TRBV10-2, with D possibly TRBD1 on 6 matching bases. With 3 bases removed from V and 5 bases from J, the gap between germline ends came to 16 bases. The CDR3 length is 15 residues. CDR1 and CDR2 from the germline V gene are WSHSY and SAAADI. The CDR3 sequence: CASSDLMGAGETQYF. The CDR3 DNA reads as TGCGCCAGCAGTGATCTTATGGGGGCCGGGGAGACCCAGTACTTC.

V is TRBV9 and J is TRBJ2-7, with 7 bases identical to TRBD1. Per the germline V gene, CDR1 is SGDLS and CDR2 is YYNGEE. This CDR3 spans 13 amino acids. The ends lost 3 bases at V and 3 bases at J; junction bases unmatched: 3. CDR3 bases: TGTGCCAGCAGCGCTACAGGGGACTACGAGCAGTACTTC. This encodes CASSATGDYEQYF.

The rearrangement links TRBV11-3 to TRBJ1-6; TRBD1 might be the D (5 bases). Germline CDR1 and CDR2: SGHNT and YENEEA. Deletions cut 4 bases from V and 8 bases from J, with 15 bases between. The length of the CDR3 is 15 residues. The CDR3 here is CASSSDGTPDSPLHF. Written as DNA, the CDR3 is TGTGCCAGCAGCTCCGACGGGACTCCCGATTCACCCCTCCACTTT.

The rearrangement joins TRBV5-1 to TRBJ2-1; 7 nucleotides agree with TRBD2. Trimming removed 4 bases from V and 7 bases from J; junction bases left unmatched: 8. The CDR3 is 14 amino acids. The germline V gene encodes CDR1 SGHRS and CDR2 YFSETQ. In nucleotides, the CDR3 is TGCGCCAGCAGCCAGGGTCCCGGGAGGAATGAGCAGTTCTTC. It specifies CASSQGPGRNEQFF. The complete variable domain, with remaining parts taken from reference TRBV5-1 and TRBJ2-1, reads KAGVTQTPRYLIKTRGQQVTLSCSPISGHRSVSWYQQTPGQGLQFLFEYFSETQRNKGNFPGRFSGRQFSNSRSEMNVSTLELGDSALYLCASSQGPGRNEQFFGPGTRLTVL.

The chain uses TRBV30 and TRBJ1-2, with 8 bases lining up with TRBD1. V gave up 3 bases and J gave up 7 bases; unmatched junction bases: 7. From germline, CDR1 is GTSNPN and CDR2 SVGIG (reference sequence). The CDR3 runs 13 residues. DNA for the CDR3: TGTGCCTGGAGGGAACAGGGGGAGGCTGGCTACACCTTC. Encoded protein: CAWREQGEAGYTF.

V is TRBV6-1 and J is TRBJ1-3, with D perhaps TRBD1 (5 bases). CDR1 and CDR2 (germline): MNHNS, SASEGT. The length of the CDR3 is 12 residues. V dropped 6 bases and J dropped 6 bases, with 9 bases sitting between them. CDR3 residues: CASRVTENTIYF. CDR3 DNA: TGTGCCAGCAGGGTGACAGAAAACACCATATATTTT.